The clone carrying this TCR beta chain was counted ten times or more. Its antigen is unknown. These data originate in a study of T cells after yellow fever vaccination. Study as a whole: Researchers used SMART-Seq v4 Ultra Low Input to prepare fractions that had low cell numbers.

Making TCR cDNA involved 5'RACE template switching, which added UMIs and a universal primer site. One entry per CDR3 protein results from TCRdb running MiXCR on the 5' RACE reads. Here the sample spans more than 300,000 distinct CDR3 sequences, roughly a tenth being singletons. V lost 1 base, J lost 5 bases, and 17 bases lay in between. CDR3 length: 16 residues. In germline, CDR1 is SGHRS, CDR2 YFSETQ. Study conclusions and caveats: Contaminants from the bulk population, in the form of abundant clonotypes, could be found in FACS-sorted repertoires. Across the CD4 and CD8 compartments, a small share of clonotypes was present in both.

Sequencing was performed on CD4+ T cells sorted from PBMCs, taken 45 days after the yellow fever booster vaccination. The genes are TRBV5-1 and TRBJ2-3; the D gene is possibly TRBD1 (5 bases). The TCR comes from a man aged 18 to 30 who received the YFV17D yellow fever vaccine. The chain's CDR3 is CASSLLESGQGDTQYF. CDR3 bases: TGCGCCAGCAGCTTGCTGGAATCTGGGCAGGGAGATACGCAGTATTTT. The entire variable domain, with the rest obtained from reference TRBV5-1 and TRBJ2-3, is as follows: KAGVTQTPRYLIKTRGQQVTLSCSPISGHRSVSWYQQTPGQGLQFLFEYFSETQRNKGNFPGRFSGRQFSNSRSEMNVSTLELGDSALYLCASSLLESGQGDTQYFGPGTRLTVL.